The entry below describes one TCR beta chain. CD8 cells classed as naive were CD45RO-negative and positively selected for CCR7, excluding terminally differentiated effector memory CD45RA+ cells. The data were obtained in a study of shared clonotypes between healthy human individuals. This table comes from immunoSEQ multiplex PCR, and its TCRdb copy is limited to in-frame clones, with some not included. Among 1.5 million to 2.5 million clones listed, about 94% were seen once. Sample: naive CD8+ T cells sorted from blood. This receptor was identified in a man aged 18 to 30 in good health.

The CDR3 protein is CASSESPSGISYNEQFF. DNA of the CDR3: TGCGCCAGCAGTGAGTCTCCTAGCGGGATTTCCTACAATGAGCAGTTCTTC. V gene TRBV10-2 combines with J gene TRBJ2-1; 9 nucleotides align to TRBD2. The germline CDR1 and CDR2 sequences are WSHSY and SAAADI. The ends lost 0 bases at V and 1 base at J; junction bases unmatched: 4. The CDR3 totals 17 residues.